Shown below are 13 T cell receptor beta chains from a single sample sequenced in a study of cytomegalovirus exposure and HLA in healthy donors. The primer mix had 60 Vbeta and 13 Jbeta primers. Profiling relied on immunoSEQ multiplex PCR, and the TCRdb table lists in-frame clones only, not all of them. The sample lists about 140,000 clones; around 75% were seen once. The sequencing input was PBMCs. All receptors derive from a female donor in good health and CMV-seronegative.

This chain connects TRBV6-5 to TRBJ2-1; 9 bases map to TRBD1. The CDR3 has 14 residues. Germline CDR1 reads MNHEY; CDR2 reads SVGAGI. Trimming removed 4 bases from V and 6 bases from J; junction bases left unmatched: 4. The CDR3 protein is CASSSGQGVNEQFF. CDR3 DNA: TGTGCCAGCAGTTCGGGACAGGGAGTCAATGAGCAGTTCTTC.

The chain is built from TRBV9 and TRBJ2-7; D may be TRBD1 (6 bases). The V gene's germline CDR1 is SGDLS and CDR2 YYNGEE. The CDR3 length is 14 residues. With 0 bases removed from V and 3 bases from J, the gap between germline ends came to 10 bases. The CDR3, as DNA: TGTGCCAGCAGCGTAGGTGCAGGGGACTACGAGCAGTACTTC. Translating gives CASSVGAGDYEQYF.

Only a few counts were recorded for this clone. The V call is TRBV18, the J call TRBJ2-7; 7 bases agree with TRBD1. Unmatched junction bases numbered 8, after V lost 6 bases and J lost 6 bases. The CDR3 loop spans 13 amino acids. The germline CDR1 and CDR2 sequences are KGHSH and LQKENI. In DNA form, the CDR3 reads TGTGCCAGCTCGTCAGGGACAGCCCGCGAGCAGTACTTC. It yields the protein CASSSGTAREQYF. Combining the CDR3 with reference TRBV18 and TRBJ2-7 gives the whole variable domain NAGVMQNPRHLVRRRGQEARLRCSPMKGHSHVYWYRQLPEEGLKFMVYLQKENIIDESGMPKERFSAEFPKEGPSILRIQQVVRGDSAAYFCASSSGTAREQYFGPGTRLTVT.

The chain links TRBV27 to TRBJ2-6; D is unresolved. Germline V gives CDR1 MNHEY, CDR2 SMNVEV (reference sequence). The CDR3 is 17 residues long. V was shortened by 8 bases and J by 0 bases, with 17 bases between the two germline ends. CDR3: CASSLGSPYSGANVLTF. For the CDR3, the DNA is TGTGCCAGCTCCCTAGGTTCCCCGTACTCTGGGGCCAACGTCCTGACTTTC.

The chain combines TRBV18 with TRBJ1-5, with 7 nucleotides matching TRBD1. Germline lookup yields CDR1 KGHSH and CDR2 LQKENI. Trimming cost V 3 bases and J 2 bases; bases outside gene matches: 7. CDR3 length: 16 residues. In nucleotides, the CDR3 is TGTGCCAGCTCACCGGAGGGGGCCCTCGGCAATCAGCCCCAGCATTTT. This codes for CASSPEGALGNQPQHF.

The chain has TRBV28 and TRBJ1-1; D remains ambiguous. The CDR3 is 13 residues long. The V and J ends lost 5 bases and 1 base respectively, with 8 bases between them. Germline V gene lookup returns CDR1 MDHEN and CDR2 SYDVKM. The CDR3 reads CASSPPWNTEAFF. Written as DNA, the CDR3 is TGTGCCAGCAGTCCCCCGTGGAACACTGAAGCTTTCTTT.

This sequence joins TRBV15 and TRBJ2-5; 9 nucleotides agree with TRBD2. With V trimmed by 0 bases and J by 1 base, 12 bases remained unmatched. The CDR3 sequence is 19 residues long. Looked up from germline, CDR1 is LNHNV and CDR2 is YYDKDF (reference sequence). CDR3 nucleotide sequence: TGTGCCACCAGCAGAGATTGGACTAGCGATACCCGGCTCCAAGAGACCCAGTACTTC. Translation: CATSRDWTSDTRLQETQYF.

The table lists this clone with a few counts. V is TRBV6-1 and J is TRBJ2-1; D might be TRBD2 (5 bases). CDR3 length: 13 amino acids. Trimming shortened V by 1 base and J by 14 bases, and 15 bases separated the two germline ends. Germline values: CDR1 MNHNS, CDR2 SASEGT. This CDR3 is CASSEGYAGMKFF. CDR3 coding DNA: TGTGCCAGCAGTGAAGGTTATGCGGGCATGAAGTTCTTC.

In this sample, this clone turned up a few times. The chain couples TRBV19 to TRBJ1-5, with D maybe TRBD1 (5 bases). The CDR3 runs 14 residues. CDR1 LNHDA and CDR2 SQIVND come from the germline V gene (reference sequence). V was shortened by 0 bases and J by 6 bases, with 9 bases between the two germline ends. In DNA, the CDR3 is TGTGCCAGTAGTATAGAACAGGAAAGTCAGCCCCAGCATTTT. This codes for CASSIEQESQPQHF.

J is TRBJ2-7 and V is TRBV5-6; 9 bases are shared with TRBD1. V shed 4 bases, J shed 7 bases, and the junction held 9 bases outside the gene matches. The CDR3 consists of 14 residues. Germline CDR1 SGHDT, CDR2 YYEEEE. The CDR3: CASSKDRGLGEQYF. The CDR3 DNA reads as TGTGCCAGCAGCAAGGACAGGGGCCTAGGGGAGCAGTACTTC.

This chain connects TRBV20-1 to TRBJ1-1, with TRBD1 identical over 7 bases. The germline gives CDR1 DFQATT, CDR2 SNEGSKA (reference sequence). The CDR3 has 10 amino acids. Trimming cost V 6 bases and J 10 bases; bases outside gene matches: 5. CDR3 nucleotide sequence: TGCAGTGCCGTCGGGACAGCAGCTTTCTTT. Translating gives CSAVGTAAFF.

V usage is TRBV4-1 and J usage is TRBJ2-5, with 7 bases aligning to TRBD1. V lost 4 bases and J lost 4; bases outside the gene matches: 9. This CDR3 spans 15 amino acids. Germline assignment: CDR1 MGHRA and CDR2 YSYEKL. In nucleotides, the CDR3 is TGCGCCAGCAGCCGCACAGAGGGGGCTGGAGAGACCCAGTACTTC. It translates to CASSRTEGAGETQYF.

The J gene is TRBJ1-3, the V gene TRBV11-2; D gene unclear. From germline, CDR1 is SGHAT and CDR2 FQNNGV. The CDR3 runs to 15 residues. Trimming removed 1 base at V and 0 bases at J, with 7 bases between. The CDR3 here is CASSLVGLSGNTIYF. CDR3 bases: TGTGCCAGCAGCTTAGTGGGCCTCTCTGGAAACACCATATATTTT. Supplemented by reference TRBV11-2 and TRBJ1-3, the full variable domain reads EAGVAQSPRYKIIEKRQSVAFWCNPISGHATLYWYQQILGQGPKLLIQFQNNGVVDDSQLPKDRFSAERLKGVDSTLKIQPAKLEDSAVYLCASSLVGLSGNTIYFGEGSWLTVV.